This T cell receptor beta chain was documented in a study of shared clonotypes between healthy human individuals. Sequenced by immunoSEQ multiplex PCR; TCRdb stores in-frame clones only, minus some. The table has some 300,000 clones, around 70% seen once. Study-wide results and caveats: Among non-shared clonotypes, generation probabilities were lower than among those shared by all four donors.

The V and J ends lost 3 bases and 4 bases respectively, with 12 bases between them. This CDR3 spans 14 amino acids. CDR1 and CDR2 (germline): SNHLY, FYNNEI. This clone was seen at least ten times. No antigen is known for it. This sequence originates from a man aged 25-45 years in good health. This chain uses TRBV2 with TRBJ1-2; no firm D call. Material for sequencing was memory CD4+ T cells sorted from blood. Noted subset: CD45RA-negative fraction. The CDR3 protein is CASSDRRQSYGYTF. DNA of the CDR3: TGTGCCAGCAGTGACCGAAGACAATCCTATGGCTACACCTTC.